The rows below give T cell receptor beta chains drawn from one sample of a study of identical twins. TCRdb processed the 5' RACE reads anew with MiXCR; each CDR3 protein has one entry. The repertoire has fewer than 650,000 distinct CDR3 sequences, about 7.1% of them found once; the top ten carry roughly 1.5%. These same data were also listed under a study on yellow fever vaccine responses in identical twins.

Sequencing was carried out using PBMCs. These receptor sequences come from a woman between 18 and 29 years old in good health. CDR3s include the opening cysteine and the closing phenylalanine or tryptophan. Each record gives: V gene, J gene, D gene, CDR3 length, clone size, CDR3 protein, CDR3 DNA. D genes are given only for firm matches. Expanded clones are given a class, and other clones once, few, many or no size at all.

>TRBV29-1|TRBJ1-4|.|11|few
CSPTPNEKLFF
TGCAGCCCGACCCCTAATGAAAAACTGTTTTTT
>TRBV10-1|TRBJ1-6|.|15|few
CASSESIMGVSPLHF
TGCGCCAGCAGTGAGTCTATAATGGGGGTTTCACCCCTCCACTTT
>TRBV5-1|TRBJ1-2|TRBD1|16|many
CASSSVPDRSVDGYTF
TGCGCCAGCAGCTCGGTACCGGACAGGTCGGTTGATGGCTACACCTTC
>TRBV5-1|TRBJ2-3|TRBD2|15|few
CANSPNSGDTDTQYF
TGCGCCAACAGCCCTAACAGCGGGGACACAGATACGCAGTATTTT
>TRBV10-3|TRBJ2-1|.|13|many
CAISEFQGSEQFF
TGTGCCATCAGTGAGTTTCAGGGGAGTGAGCAGTTCTTC
>TRBV5-5|TRBJ2-2|.|14|.
CASSLGQATGKLFF
TGTGCCAGCAGCTTAGGACAAGCCACCGGGAAGCTGTTTTTT
>TRBV10-3|TRBJ1-4|.|15|once
CAISGSGGVNEKLFF
TGTGCCATCAGTGGCTCGGGAGGGGTTAATGAAAAACTGTTTTTT
>TRBV24-1|TRBJ2-3|.|19|few
CATSDLGPRGNLRTDTQYF
TGTGCCACCAGTGACCTTGGGCCTCGGGGGAACCTTCGGACAGATACGCAGTATTTT
>TRBV2|TRBJ2-7|TRBD2|16|.
CASSLTSPGSSYEQYF
TGTGCCAGCAGCTTGACTAGCCCCGGTAGCTCCTACGAGCAGTACTTC
>TRBV9|TRBJ2-1|TRBD2|17|.
CASSVEGTSGSPDEQFF
TGTGCCAGCAGCGTAGAGGGAACTAGCGGGAGTCCGGATGAGCAGTTCTTC
>TRBV3-1|TRBJ2-2|.|14|few
CASSHRAGTGELFF
TGTGCCAGCAGCCATAGGGCCGGGACCGGGGAGCTGTTTTTT
>TRBV7-2|TRBJ2-1|.|15|many
CASSPQSGAGNEQFF
TGTGCCAGCAGCCCACAGTCGGGTGCCGGCAATGAGCAGTTCTTC
>TRBV10-3|TRBJ2-3|TRBD2|14|.
CAISPSGQADTQYF
TGTGCCATCAGTCCTAGCGGGCAAGCAGATACGCAGTATTTT
>TRBV20-1|TRBJ2-1|.|17|many
CSAREGLRDALYNEQFF
TGCAGTGCTAGAGAGGGCCTAAGGGACGCCCTATACAATGAGCAGTTCTTC
>TRBV6-4|TRBJ1-1|TRBD1|15|.
CASSAGTGGRTEAFF
TGTGCCAGCAGTGCCGGGACAGGGGGCCGCACTGAAGCTTTCTTT
>TRBV12-3/TRBV12-4|TRBJ2-1|TRBD1|15|many
CASSFRQGSYNEQFF
TGTGCCAGCAGTTTCCGACAGGGATCCTACAATGAGCAGTTCTTC
>TRBV24-1|TRBJ2-1|TRBD2|17|many
CATSDRLAGGSYNEQFF
TGTGCCACCAGTGATCGACTAGCGGGAGGTTCCTACAATGAGCAGTTCTTC
>TRBV12-3/TRBV12-4|TRBJ2-7|.|14|many
CASSFQGERYEQYF
TGTGCCAGCAGTTTCCAAGGGGAAAGGTACGAGCAGTACTTC
>TRBV20-1|TRBJ1-2|.|13|few
CSASVRGPYGYTF
TGCAGTGCTAGTGTCAGGGGACCCTATGGCTACACCTTC
>TRBV2|TRBJ2-1|.|13|few
CASTPSSYNEQFF
TGTGCCAGCACGCCTAGCTCCTACAATGAGCAGTTCTTC
>TRBV7-3|TRBJ2-1|TRBD2|14|.
CASSLTSGREGQFF
TGTGCCAGCAGCTTGACTAGCGGGAGGGAGGGGCAGTTCTTC
>TRBV7-7|TRBJ1-2|TRBD1|16|few
CASTATGTGQKYGYTF
TGTGCCAGCACCGCTACCGGGACAGGGCAGAAGTATGGCTACACCTTC
>TRBV2|TRBJ2-1|TRBD2|15|.
CASRNGLAGGREQFF
TGTGCCAGCAGAAACGGACTAGCGGGGGGGCGTGAGCAGTTCTTC
>TRBV7-9|TRBJ2-4|TRBD1|16|few
CASSLDPGTGGNIQYF
TGTGCCAGCAGCCTAGACCCTGGGACAGGGGGAAACATTCAGTACTTC
>TRBV29-1|TRBJ2-3|.|13|.
CSATGPSTDTQYF
TGCAGCGCGACAGGACCTAGCACAGATACGCAGTATTTT
>TRBV27|TRBJ2-5|.|13|many
CASSYEGGETQYF
TGTGCCAGCAGTTATGAGGGGGGGGAGACCCAGTACTTC
>TRBV7-9|TRBJ2-1|TRBD1|16|.
CASSSGQGEGSDEQFF
TGTGCCAGCAGCTCGGGACAGGGAGAGGGAAGCGATGAGCAGTTCTTC
>TRBV10-3|TRBJ2-1|TRBD2|17|few
CAIRDTKLAGAYNEQFF
TGTGCCATCAGGGATACTAAGCTAGCGGGAGCCTACAATGAGCAGTTCTTC
>TRBV29-1|TRBJ2-1|.|15|few
CSVEAVLGVNHEQFF
TGCAGCGTTGAAGCGGTTCTCGGAGTTAACCATGAGCAGTTCTTC
>TRBV2|TRBJ1-1|.|13|many
CASSEGGRREAFF
TGTGCCAGCAGTGAAGGTGGCCGCCGCGAAGCTTTCTTT
>TRBV3-1|TRBJ2-5|TRBD1|13|.
CASRFTGVETQYF
TGTGCCAGCAGATTCACAGGGGTGGAGACCCAGTACTTC